Listed here are 16 T cell receptor beta chains from one sample, sequenced in a study of blood T cell repertoires in COVID-19. Some clones are missing from TCRdb's copy, which holds only in-frame ones; the method was immunoSEQ multiplex PCR. The data hold 120,000 to 150,000 clones, with roughly 82% observed a single time. Sequences were obtained from peripheral blood. Source of these receptors: a human donor with acute or convalescent COVID-19. The donor label of this sample is uncertain.

The rearrangement joins TRBV10-3 to TRBJ1-1; 10 bases agree with TRBD1. The germline gives CDR1 ENHRY, CDR2 SYGVKD. The V gene end was trimmed by 6 bases and the J gene end by 2 bases; junction bases not matched to a gene: 3. This CDR3 region has 14 residues. CDR3: CAIRGTGVNTEAFF. CDR3 DNA: TGTGCCATCAGGGGGACAGGGGTTAACACTGAAGCTTTCTTT.

This clone showed up just a few times. The chain has TRBV5-6 and TRBJ2-3; tentatively, D is TRBD2 (6 bases). The CDR3 consists of 14 residues. Germline CDR1 reads SGHDT; CDR2 reads YYEEEE. V was shortened by 4 bases and J by 6 bases, with 15 bases between the two germline ends. DNA of the CDR3: TGTGCCAGCAGCCGTCCGGGGGTCAGGGATACGCAGTATTTT. Encoded protein: CASSRPGVRDTQYF.

This clone came up a few times. The J gene is TRBJ1-1, the V gene TRBV30; 8 bases match TRBD1. The CDR3 spans 11 residues. The V gene's germline CDR1 is GTSNPN and CDR2 SVGIG (reference sequence). Trimming at V came to 5 bases and at J to 4 bases, leaving 0 bases not matched to a gene. The CDR3 sequence is CAWDRGTEAFF. The CDR3 DNA follows: TGTGCCTGGGACAGGGGCACTGAAGCTTTCTTT.

This clone showed up just once. The V and J genes are TRBV5-1 and TRBJ1-1; no reliable D call. The CDR3 runs to 14 residues. The V and J ends lost 2 bases and 0 bases respectively, with 8 bases between them. Germline loops: CDR1 SGHRS, CDR2 YFSETQ. For the CDR3, the DNA is TGCGCCAGCAGCTTAGGAGGAATGAACACTGAAGCTTTCTTT. Its protein product is CASSLGGMNTEAFF.

V gene TRBV5-1 combines with J gene TRBJ2-1; 8 bases agree with TRBD1. J gave up 5 bases and V 9 bases, and 4 bases lay outside the gene matches. The CDR3 length is 12 residues. Germline-derived CDR1 and CDR2 are SGHRS and YFSETQ. Here the CDR3 reads CATGQGNNEQFF. In nucleotides, the CDR3 is TGCGCCACCGGACAGGGAAACAATGAGCAGTTCTTC. Full variable domain (missing parts from reference TRBV5-1 and TRBJ2-1): KAGVTQTPRYLIKTRGQQVTLSCSPISGHRSVSWYQQTPGQGLQFLFEYFSETQRNKGNFPGRFSGRQFSNSRSEMNVSTLELGDSALYLCATGQGNNEQFFGPGTRLTVL.

The chain couples TRBV6-2 or TRBV6-3 to TRBJ1-5; TRBD1 matches at 7 bases. V shed 5 bases, J shed 4 bases, and the junction held 2 bases outside the gene matches. This CDR3 spans 13 amino acids. Germline CDR1 and CDR2: MNHEY and SVGEGT. The CDR3 loop is CASSVQGNQPQHF. The CDR3, as DNA: TGTGCCAGCAGTGTACAGGGGAATCAGCCCCAGCATTTT.

The chain recombines TRBV6-2 or TRBV6-3 with TRBJ2-7, with D perhaps matching TRBD1 (5 bases). The CDR3 length is 16 residues. Germline CDR1 is MNHEY and CDR2 is SVGEGT. The V end lost 2 bases, the J end lost 0 bases, and 14 bases lay between the germline ends. CDR3 sequence (DNA): TGTGCCAGCAGTTACCCCCCCGACAGCCACTCCTACGAGCAGTACTTC. Protein: CASSYPPDSHSYEQYF.

The V and J genes are TRBV7-8 and TRBJ2-1; D is perhaps TRBD1 (6 bases). The CDR3 covers 16 residues. V was clipped by 5 bases and J by 8 bases, with 22 bases between them. Germline CDR1 and CDR2: SGHVS and FQNEAQ. As DNA, the CDR3 is TGTGCCAGCAGCAAAAACAGGGTTGGAGTGGGCGATGAGCAGTTCTTC. It yields the protein CASSKNRVGVGDEQFF.

The chain couples TRBV3-1 (or the pseudogene TRBV3-2) to TRBJ1-2, with D perhaps TRBD1 (6 bases). The CDR3 is 16 residues long. V was pared by 5 bases and J by 5 bases, with 21 bases between. CDR1 is LGHDT and CDR2 is YNNKEL in the germline V gene (reference sequence). DNA of the CDR3: TGTGCCAGCAGCTTTTGGGGGGGCAGGGAGGAATATGGCTACACCTTC. Encoded protein: CASSFWGGREEYGYTF.

J is TRBJ1-1 and V is TRBV7-2; D perhaps matches TRBD1 (6 bases). V was cut by 2 bases and J by 0 bases, with 7 bases left in between. Germline loops: CDR1 SGHTA, CDR2 FQGNSA. The CDR3 sequence is 14 residues long. The CDR3 DNA reads as TGTGCCAGCAGCTTAACAGGGATGAACACTGAAGCTTTCTTT. This sequence encodes CASSLTGMNTEAFF.

This rearrangement joins TRBV21-1 to TRBJ2-1; TRBD2 reflects the table's D call only, with no check against the DNA. TRBV21-1 is labeled a pseudogene. The CDR3 loop spans 14 amino acids. The CDR3 sequence is CASSKPTLGGEQFF. For the CDR3, the DNA is TGTGCCAGCAGCAAACCGACTTTAGGCGGTGAGCAGTTCTTC.

The chain joins TRBV10-3 to TRBJ2-3; 9 bases are a match to TRBD2. Per the germline V gene, CDR1 is ENHRY and CDR2 is SYGVKD. The CDR3 sequence is 15 residues long. The ends lost 4 bases at V and 0 bases at J; junction bases unmatched: 2. The CDR3 spells CAISGTSASTDTQYF. CDR3 coding DNA: TGTGCCATCAGTGGGACTAGCGCTAGCACAGATACGCAGTATTTT.

The rearrangement links TRBV4-2 to TRBJ1-1, with D unclear. This CDR3 spans 15 amino acids. The germline V and J ends were trimmed by 1 base and 4 bases, with 13 bases remaining between them. Germline loops: CDR1 LGHNA, CDR2 YNFKEQ. The DNA of the CDR3 is TGTGCCAGCAGCCAAGTCGTTGGGCTCGGCACTGAAGCTTTCTTT. Encoded protein: CASSQVVGLGTEAFF.

A note on this clone: Given a much more abundant clone one base away, this may be a read error. This chain uses TRBV7-8 with TRBJ2-7; the D gene is possibly TRBD1 (6 bases). CDR1 SGHVS and CDR2 FQNEAQ come from the germline V gene. The V end was cut by 4 bases, the J end by 0 bases, with 7 bases between. The CDR3 is 13 residues long. The CDR3 nucleotides are TGTGCCAGCAGCTCGGACAGCTCCTACGAGCAGTACTTC. Translating it yields CASSSDSSYEQYF.

This rearrangement joins TRBV5-4 to TRBJ2-5; no firm D call. V was clipped by 4 bases and J by 0 bases, with 4 bases between them. CDR1 and CDR2 (germline): SGHNT, YYREEE (reference sequence). This CDR3 is 12 amino acids long. This CDR3 is CASSRDQETQYF. CDR3 in DNA: TGTGCCAGCAGCCGCGACCAAGAGACCCAGTACTTC.

The chain uses TRBV2 and TRBJ1-2; D might be TRBD1 (6 bases). The CDR3 is made up of 13 amino acids. V lost 9 bases, J lost 0 bases, and 11 bases lay in between. From germline, CDR1 is SNHLY and CDR2 FYNNEI. The CDR3, as DNA: TGTGCCAGAGGACAGCTACCTAACTATGGCTACACCTTC. Translation: CARGQLPNYGYTF.